A single sample gave rise to the 13 T cell receptor beta chains below, sequenced in a study of blood T cell repertoires in COVID-19 (TCRdb year 2020). Receptor libraries were prepared by the immunoSEQ multiplex PCR assay. Not all clones reach the TCRdb copy of this immuneACCESS table, which keeps in-frame sequences only. Checked studies attribute under half of the gap to unresolved V genes and leave the rest unexplained. The sample table shows roughly 170,000 clones, and 79% are seen once. Together, the top ten hold roughly 8% of the sample. The sample consisted of peripheral blood. All receptors derive from a woman in her fifties or sixties with COVID-19, enrolled during active disease.

The V and J genes are TRBV7-2 and TRBJ1-1; D gene ambiguous. Germline CDR1 and CDR2: SGHTA and FQGNSA. CDR3 length equals 15 residues. The V end lost 4 bases, the J end lost 1 base, and 13 bases lay between the germline ends. CDR3 loop: CASSSHGGRNTEAFF. CDR3 DNA: TGTGCCAGCAGCTCCCACGGAGGCAGGAACACTGAAGCTTTCTTT.

This chain uses TRBV25-1 with TRBJ2-6; no firm D call. CDR3 size: 13 residues. Germline V gene lookup returns CDR1 MGHDK and CDR2 SYGVNS. This chain's CDR3 is CARILSGANVLTF. The DNA for the CDR3 is TGTGCGAGAATACTCTCTGGGGCCAACGTCCTGACTTTC.

This sequence joins TRBV2 and TRBJ1-1; the match to TRBD1 covers 10 bases. CDR3 length: 15 residues. J was trimmed by 4 bases and V by 7 bases; bases with no gene match: 9. Germline V lookup: CDR1 SNHLY, CDR2 FYNNEI. The CDR3 sequence: CASNLLGTGVTEAFF. CDR3 sequence (DNA): TGTGCCAGCAATCTTTTAGGGACAGGGGTCACTGAAGCTTTCTTT.

This chain links TRBV6-2 or TRBV6-3 with TRBJ2-7, with TRBD1 as a possible D gene (5 bases). Deletions cut 0 bases from V and 2 bases from J, with 5 bases between. The CDR3 sequence is 13 residues long. Per the germline V gene, CDR1 is MNHEY and CDR2 is SVGEGT. CDR3 in amino acids: CASSYSGPYEQYF. The DNA of the CDR3 is TGTGCCAGCAGTTACTCGGGGCCCTACGAGCAGTACTTC.

The genes are TRBV19 and TRBJ2-2; 10 positions agree with TRBD1. The germline V gene has CDR1 LNHDA and CDR2 SQIVND (reference sequence). V dropped 5 bases and J dropped 4; count of bases not matched to a gene: 7. The CDR3 has 16 residues. The CDR3 bases are TGTGCCAGTAGTCCGCGGACAGGGGGTGGCACCGGGGAGCTGTTTTTT. Translating it yields CASSPRTGGGTGELFF.

The CDR3 nucleotides read TGTGCCAGCAGCGTAGGGCCGACAGAGAACACTGAAGCTTTCTTT. It translates to CASSVGPTENTEAFF. This rearrangement joins TRBV9 to TRBJ1-1, with a weak D call TRBD1 (5 bases). Germline CDR1 and CDR2: SGDLS and YYNGEE. CDR3 length: 15 amino acids. V lost 0 bases and J 1 base, leaving 10 bases between the germline ends.

This chain joins TRBV7-9 and TRBJ2-3; possibly TRBD2 for D (5 bases). V lost 5 bases and J 5 bases, leaving 20 bases between the germline ends. There are 16 residues in the CDR3. CDR1 and CDR2 from the germline V gene are SEHNR and FQNEAQ (reference sequence). The CDR3 DNA reads as TGTGCCAGCAGCCCGAGGACCGGGATCTTAATAGATACGCAGTATTTT. Amino acid sequence: CASSPRTGILIDTQYF.

The chain carries TRBV5-1 and TRBJ1-6; no definite D call. The length of the CDR3 is 16 residues. With 1 base removed from V and 0 bases from J, the gap between germline ends came to 8 bases. Per the germline V gene, CDR1 is SGHRS and CDR2 is YFSETQ. The CDR3, as DNA: TGCGCCAGCAGCTTGACCCCTAGCTCCTATAATTCACCCCTCCACTTT. Translation: CASSLTPSSYNSPLHF. Full variable domain (outside the CDR3, taken from reference TRBV5-1 and TRBJ1-6): KAGVTQTPRYLIKTRGQQVTLSCSPISGHRSVSWYQQTPGQGLQFLFEYFSETQRNKGNFPGRFSGRQFSNSRSEMNVSTLELGDSALYLCASSLTPSSYNSPLHFGNGTRLTVT.

This clone has only a few counts. The chain has TRBV2 and TRBJ2-7; TRBD1 is a possible D gene (5 bases). Germline lookup yields CDR1 SNHLY and CDR2 FYNNEI. Trimming stripped 2 bases from V and 6 bases from J, with 11 bases between. There are 13 residues in the CDR3. CDR3 nucleotide sequence: TGTGCCAGCAGTGAAAGCCAGGGTGGCGAGCAGTACGTC. Its protein is CASSESQGGEQYV.

The rearrangement uses TRBV20-1 and TRBJ1-5; no definite D call. V shed 3 bases and J shed 5 bases, with 11 bases lying between them. CDR1 DFQATT and CDR2 SNEGSKA come from the germline V gene (reference sequence). This CDR3 comprises 13 residues. The DNA for the CDR3 is TGCAGTGCTAGTAAGGGAGATGATCAGCCCCAGCATTTT. Protein sequence: CSASKGDDQPQHF.

The rearrangement uses TRBV11-1 and TRBJ1-6; 10 positions match TRBD1. Germline-derived CDR1 and CDR2 are SGHAT and FQDESV (reference sequence). The CDR3 covers 14 residues. Trimming cost V 4 bases and J 8 bases; bases outside gene matches: 2. The CDR3 is CASSSGQGYSPLHF. The DNA for the CDR3 is TGTGCCAGCAGCTCGGGACAGGGGTATTCACCCCTCCACTTT.

The chain carries TRBV28 and TRBJ1-4; 8 bases line up with TRBD1. Germline V CDR1 and CDR2: MDHEN, SYDVKM. This CDR3 contains 15 residues. Losses at the gene ends were 3 bases for V and 4 bases for J; bases not matched to a gene: 4. The CDR3 bases are TGTGCCAGCAGTTTGTTGGACAGGGATAATGAAAAACTGTTTTTT. Protein: CASSLLDRDNEKLFF.

The rearrangement joins TRBV2 to TRBJ1-1; 7 positions match TRBD1. CDR1 and CDR2 (germline): SNHLY, FYNNEI. Trimming cost V 4 bases and J 3 bases; bases outside gene matches: 20. CDR3 length: 19 amino acids. CDR3 residues: CASSVEGGVGLGEYTEAFF. CDR3 DNA: TGTGCCAGCAGTGTGGAAGGGGGCGTTGGATTGGGAGAGTACACTGAAGCTTTCTTT. The whole variable domain, remainder taken from reference TRBV2 and TRBJ1-1, is EPEVTQTPSHQVTQMGQEVILRCVPISNHLYFYWYRQILGQKVEFLVSFYNNEISEKSEIFDDQFSVERPDGSNFTLKIRSTKLEDSAMYFCASSVEGGVGLGEYTEAFFGQGTRLTVV.